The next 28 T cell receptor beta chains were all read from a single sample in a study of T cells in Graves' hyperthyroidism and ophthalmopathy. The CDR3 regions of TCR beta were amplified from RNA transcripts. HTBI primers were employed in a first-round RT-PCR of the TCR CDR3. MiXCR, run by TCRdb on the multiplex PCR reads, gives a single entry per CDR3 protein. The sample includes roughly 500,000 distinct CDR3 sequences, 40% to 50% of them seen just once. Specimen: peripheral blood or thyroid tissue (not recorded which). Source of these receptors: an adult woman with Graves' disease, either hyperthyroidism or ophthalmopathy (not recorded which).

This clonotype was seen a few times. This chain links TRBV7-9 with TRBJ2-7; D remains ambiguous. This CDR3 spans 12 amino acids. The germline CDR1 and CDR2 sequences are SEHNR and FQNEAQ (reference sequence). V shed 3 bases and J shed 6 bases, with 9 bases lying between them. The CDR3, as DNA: TGTGCCAGCAGCTTTTCCATCTCCGAGCAGTACTTC. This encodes CASSFSISEQYF.

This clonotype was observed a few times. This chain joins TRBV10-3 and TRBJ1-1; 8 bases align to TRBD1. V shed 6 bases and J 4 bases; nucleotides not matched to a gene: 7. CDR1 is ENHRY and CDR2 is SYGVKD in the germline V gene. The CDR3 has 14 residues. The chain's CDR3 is CAIRRQGTSTEAFF. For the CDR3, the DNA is TGTGCCATCAGAAGACAGGGGACATCCACTGAAGCTTTCTTT.

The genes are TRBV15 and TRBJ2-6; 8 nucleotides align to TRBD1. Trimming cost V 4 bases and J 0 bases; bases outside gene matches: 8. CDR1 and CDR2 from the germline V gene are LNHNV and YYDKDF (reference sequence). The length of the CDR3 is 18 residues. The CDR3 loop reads CATSTPGTGVSGANVLTF. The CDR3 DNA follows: TGTGCCACCAGCACCCCCGGGACAGGTGTCTCTGGGGCCAACGTCCTGACTTTC.

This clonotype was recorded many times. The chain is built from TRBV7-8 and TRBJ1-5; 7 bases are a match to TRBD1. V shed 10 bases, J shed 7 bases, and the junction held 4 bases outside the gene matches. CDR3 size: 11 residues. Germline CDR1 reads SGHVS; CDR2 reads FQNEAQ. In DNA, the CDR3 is TGTGCCACAGGGGGAGAACAGCCCCAGCATTTT. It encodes CATGGEQPQHF.

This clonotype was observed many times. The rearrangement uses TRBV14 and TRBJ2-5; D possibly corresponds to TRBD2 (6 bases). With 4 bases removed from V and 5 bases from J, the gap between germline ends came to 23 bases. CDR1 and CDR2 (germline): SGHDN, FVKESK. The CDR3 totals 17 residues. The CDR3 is CASSRDSGLYTGETQYF. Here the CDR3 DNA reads TGTGCCAGCAGCCGGGACTCAGGCCTTTACACCGGGGAGACCCAGTACTTC.

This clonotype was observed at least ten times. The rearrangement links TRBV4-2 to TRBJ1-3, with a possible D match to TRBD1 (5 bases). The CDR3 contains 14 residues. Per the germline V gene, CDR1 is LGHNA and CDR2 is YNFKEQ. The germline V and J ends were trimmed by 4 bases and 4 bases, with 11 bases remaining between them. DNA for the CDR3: TGTGCCAGCAGCCTCGACAGCGACGGAAACACCATATATTTT. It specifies CASSLDSDGNTIYF.

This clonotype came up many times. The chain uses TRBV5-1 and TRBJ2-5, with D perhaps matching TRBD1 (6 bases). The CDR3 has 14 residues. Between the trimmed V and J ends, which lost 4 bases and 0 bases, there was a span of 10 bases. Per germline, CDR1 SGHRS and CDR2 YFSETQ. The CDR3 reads CASSKRQDQETQYF. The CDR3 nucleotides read TGCGCCAGCAGCAAGAGACAGGACCAAGAGACCCAGTACTTC.

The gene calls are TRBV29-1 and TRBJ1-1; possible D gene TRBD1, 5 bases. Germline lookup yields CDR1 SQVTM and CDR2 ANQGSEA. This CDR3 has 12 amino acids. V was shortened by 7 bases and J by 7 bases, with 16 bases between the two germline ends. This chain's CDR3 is CSAMTAANEAFF. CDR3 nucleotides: TGCAGCGCCATGACAGCTGCCAATGAAGCTTTCTTT.

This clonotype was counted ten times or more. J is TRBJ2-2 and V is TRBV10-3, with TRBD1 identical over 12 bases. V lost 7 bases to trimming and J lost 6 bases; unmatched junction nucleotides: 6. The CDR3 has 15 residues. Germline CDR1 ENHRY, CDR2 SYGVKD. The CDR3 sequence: CAITPGQGAPGELFF. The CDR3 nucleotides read TGTGCCATCACCCCGGGACAGGGGGCGCCCGGGGAGCTGTTTTTT.

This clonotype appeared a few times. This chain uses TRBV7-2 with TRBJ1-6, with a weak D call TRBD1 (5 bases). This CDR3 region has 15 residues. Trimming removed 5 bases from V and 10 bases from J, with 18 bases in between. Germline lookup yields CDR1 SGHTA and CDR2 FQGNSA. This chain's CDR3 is CASSTHRQLGSPLHF. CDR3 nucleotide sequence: TGTGCCAGCAGCACCCACCGACAGTTGGGGTCACCCCTCCACTTT.

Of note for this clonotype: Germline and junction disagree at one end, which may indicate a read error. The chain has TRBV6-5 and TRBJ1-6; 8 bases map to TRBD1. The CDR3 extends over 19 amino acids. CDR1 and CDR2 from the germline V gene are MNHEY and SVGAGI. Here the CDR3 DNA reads TGTGCCATCAGTTACTCGTCAGGGGGGGCAGGGGGCGATAATTCACCCCTCCACTTT. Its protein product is CAISYSSGGAGGDNSPLHF.

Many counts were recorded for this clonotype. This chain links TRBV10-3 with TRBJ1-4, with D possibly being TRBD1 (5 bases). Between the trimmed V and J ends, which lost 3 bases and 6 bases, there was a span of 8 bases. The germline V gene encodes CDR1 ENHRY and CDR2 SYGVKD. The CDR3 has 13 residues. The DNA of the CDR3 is TGTGCCATCAGTGATTGGGGGGATGAAAAACTGTTTTTT. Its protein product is CAISDWGDEKLFF.

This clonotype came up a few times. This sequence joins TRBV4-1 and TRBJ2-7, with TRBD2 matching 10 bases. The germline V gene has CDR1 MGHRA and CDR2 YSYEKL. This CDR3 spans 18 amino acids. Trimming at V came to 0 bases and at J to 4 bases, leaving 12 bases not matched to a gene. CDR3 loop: CASSQDDPRTSGLYEQYF. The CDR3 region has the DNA TGCGCCAGCAGCCAAGACGACCCCCGGACTAGCGGACTATACGAGCAGTACTTC.

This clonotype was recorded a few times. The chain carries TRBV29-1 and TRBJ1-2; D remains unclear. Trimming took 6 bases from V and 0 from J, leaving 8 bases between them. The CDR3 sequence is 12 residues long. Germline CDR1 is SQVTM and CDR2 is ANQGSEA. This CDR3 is CSVRAANYGYTF. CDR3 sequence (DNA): TGCAGCGTGAGGGCCGCTAACTATGGCTACACCTTC.

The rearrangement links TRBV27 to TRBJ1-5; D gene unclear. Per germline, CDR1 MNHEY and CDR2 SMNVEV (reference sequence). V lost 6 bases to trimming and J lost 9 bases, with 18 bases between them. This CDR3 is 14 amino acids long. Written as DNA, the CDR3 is TGTGCCAGCAGCCCTCTGGACGGTGGTTCGCCCCAGCATTTT. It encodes CASSPLDGGSPQHF.

The CDR3 DNA sequence: TGTGCCAGCAGCTTAAAAGGGCGGGGCGGGAATCAGCCCCAGCATTTT. This encodes CASSLKGRGGNQPQHF. The chain joins TRBV7-8 to TRBJ1-5; possible D gene TRBD1, 5 bases. Deletions cut 2 bases from V and 4 bases from J, with 15 bases between. Looked up from germline, CDR1 is SGHVS and CDR2 is FQNEAQ. The CDR3 contains 16 residues.

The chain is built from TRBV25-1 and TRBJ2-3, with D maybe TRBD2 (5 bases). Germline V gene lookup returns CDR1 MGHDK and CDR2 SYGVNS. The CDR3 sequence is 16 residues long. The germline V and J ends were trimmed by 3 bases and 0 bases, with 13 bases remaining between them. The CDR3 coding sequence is TGTGCCAGCAGTGATCTTACCCTAGCTAGCACAGATACGCAGTATTTT. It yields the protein CASSDLTLASTDTQYF.

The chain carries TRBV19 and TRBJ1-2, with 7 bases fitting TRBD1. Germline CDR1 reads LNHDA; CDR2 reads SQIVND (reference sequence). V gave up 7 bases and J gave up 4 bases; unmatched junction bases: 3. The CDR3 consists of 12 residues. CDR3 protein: CASTQGGYGYTF. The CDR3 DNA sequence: TGTGCCAGTACCCAGGGGGGCTATGGCTACACCTTC.

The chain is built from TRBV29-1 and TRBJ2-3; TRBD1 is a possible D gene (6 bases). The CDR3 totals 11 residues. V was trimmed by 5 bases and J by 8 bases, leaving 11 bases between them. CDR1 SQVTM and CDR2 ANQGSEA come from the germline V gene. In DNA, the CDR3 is TGCAGCGTTCATGGACAGAGTACGCAGTATTTT. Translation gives CSVHGQSTQYF.

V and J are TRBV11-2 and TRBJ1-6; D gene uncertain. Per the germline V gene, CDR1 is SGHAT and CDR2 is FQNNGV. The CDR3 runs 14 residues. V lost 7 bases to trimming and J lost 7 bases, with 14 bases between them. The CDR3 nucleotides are TGTGCCAGCAAACCAGAGGAAAACAATTCACCCCTCCACTTT. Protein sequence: CASKPEENNSPLHF.

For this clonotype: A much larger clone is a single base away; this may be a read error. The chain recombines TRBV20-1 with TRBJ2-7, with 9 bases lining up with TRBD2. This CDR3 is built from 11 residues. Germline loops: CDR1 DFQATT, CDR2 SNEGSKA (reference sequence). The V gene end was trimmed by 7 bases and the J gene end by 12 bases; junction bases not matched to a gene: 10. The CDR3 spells CSGDFSGRPYF. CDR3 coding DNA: TGCAGTGGGGACTTTAGCGGGAGACCGTACTTC.

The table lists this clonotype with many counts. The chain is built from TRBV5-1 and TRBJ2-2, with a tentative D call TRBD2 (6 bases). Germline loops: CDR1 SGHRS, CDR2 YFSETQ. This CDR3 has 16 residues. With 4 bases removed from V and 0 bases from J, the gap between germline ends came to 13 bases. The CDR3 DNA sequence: TGCGCCAGCAGCGTCGCTAGCGTCTCGAACACCGGGGAGCTGTTTTTT. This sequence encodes CASSVASVSNTGELFF.

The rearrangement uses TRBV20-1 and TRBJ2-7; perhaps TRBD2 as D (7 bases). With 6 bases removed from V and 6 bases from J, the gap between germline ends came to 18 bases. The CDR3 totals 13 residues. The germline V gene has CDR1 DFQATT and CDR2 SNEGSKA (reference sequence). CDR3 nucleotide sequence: TGCAGTGCACCCGACTGGCGGGGGCTCGAGCAGTACTTC. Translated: CSAPDWRGLEQYF.

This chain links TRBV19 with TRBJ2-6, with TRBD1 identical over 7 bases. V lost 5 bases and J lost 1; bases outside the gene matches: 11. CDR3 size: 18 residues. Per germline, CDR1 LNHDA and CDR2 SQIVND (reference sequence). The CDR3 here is CASSFRDRHESGANVLTF. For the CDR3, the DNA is TGTGCCAGTAGTTTCCGGGACAGACATGAATCTGGGGCCAACGTCCTGACTTTC.

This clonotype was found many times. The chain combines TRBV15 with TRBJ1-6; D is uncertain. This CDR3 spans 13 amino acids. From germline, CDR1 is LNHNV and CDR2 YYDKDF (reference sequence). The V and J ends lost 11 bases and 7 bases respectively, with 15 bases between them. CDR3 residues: CASSGSLNSPLHF. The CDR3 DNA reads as TGTGCCTCCTCCGGGTCCTTGAATTCACCCCTCCACTTT.

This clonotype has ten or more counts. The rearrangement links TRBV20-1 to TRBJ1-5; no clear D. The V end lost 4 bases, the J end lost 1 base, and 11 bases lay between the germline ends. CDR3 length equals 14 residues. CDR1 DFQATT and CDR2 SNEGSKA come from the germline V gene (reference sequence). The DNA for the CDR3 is TGCAGTGCTAAGTCATACTCGAGCAATCAGCCCCAGCATTTT. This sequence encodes CSAKSYSSNQPQHF.

The CDR3 protein is CATSVGGGPGYEQYF. The CDR3 DNA is TGTGCCACCAGTGTTGGGGGAGGGCCGGGCTACGAGCAGTACTTC. The chain combines TRBV24-1 with TRBJ2-7; 7 bases are shared with TRBD2. The ends lost 5 bases at V and 3 bases at J; junction bases unmatched: 9. The CDR3 has 15 residues. Per the germline V gene, CDR1 is KGHDR and CDR2 is SFDVKD.

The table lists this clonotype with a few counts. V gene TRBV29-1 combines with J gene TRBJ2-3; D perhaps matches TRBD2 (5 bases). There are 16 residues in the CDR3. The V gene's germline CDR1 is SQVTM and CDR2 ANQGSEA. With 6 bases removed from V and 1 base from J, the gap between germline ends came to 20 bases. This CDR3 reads CSVSFRADPGTDTQYF. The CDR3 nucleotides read TGCAGCGTCAGTTTTAGAGCGGATCCTGGCACAGATACGCAGTATTTT.